The 30 T cell receptor beta chains below all came from one sample that was sequenced in a study of blood T cell repertoires in COVID-19. Clones were sequenced by immunoSEQ multiplex PCR, and TCRdb holds only the in-frame ones, with some missing. The sample includes around 55,000 clones, 85% to 90% of them seen just once. Source material: peripheral blood. The receptors derive from a man between 60 and 75 years old with acute or convalescent COVID-19.

Remarks on this clone: Other DNA sequences in the sample encode the same CDR3. This sequence joins TRBV28 and TRBJ1-4, with 8 nucleotides matching TRBD1. CDR1 MDHEN and CDR2 SYDVKM come from the germline V gene. This CDR3 region has 15 residues. Germline trimming cut 5 bases from V and 8 bases from J; bases unmatched to any gene: 10. In DNA form, the CDR3 reads TGTGCCAGCAGTCCTCCGGACAGGGTTCGAGAAAAACTGTTTTTT. Its protein is CASSPPDRVREKLFF.

The chain is built from TRBV15 and TRBJ1-3, with D unresolved. CDR1 and CDR2 from the germline V gene are LNHNV and YYDKDF (reference sequence). Trimming removed 4 bases from V and 4 bases from J, with 8 bases in between. The CDR3 runs 13 residues. The CDR3: CATSTDLGNTIYF. DNA of the CDR3: TGTGCCACCAGCACAGACCTCGGAAACACCATATATTTT. The complete variable domain, with remaining parts taken from reference TRBV15 and TRBJ1-3, reads DAMVIQNPRYQVTQFGKPVTLSCSQTLNHNVMYWYQQKSSQAPKLLFHYYDKDFNNEADTPDNFQSRRPNTSFCFLDIRSPGLGDTAMYLCATSTDLGNTIYFGEGSWLTVV.

This CDR3 is CAWRGGQETQYF. CDR3 coding DNA: TGTGCCTGGAGGGGGGGTCAAGAGACCCAGTACTTC. The rearrangement links TRBV30 to TRBJ2-5; perhaps TRBD2 as D (6 bases). The CDR3 is made up of 12 amino acids. In germline, CDR1 is GTSNPN, CDR2 SVGIG (reference sequence). V was shortened by 3 bases and J by 2 bases, with 7 bases between the two germline ends.

The CDR3 nucleotides read TGTGCCAGCTCACCACCGGGGGGAGAGCAGTACTTC. This codes for CASSPPGGEQYF. V and J are TRBV18 and TRBJ2-7; TRBD2 is a possible D gene (6 bases). The germline V gene has CDR1 KGHSH and CDR2 LQKENI. With 0 bases removed from V and 7 bases from J, the gap between germline ends came to 7 bases. The CDR3 loop spans 12 amino acids.

This chain connects TRBV9 to TRBJ2-7, with 9 bases identical to TRBD1. Unmatched junction bases numbered 1, after V lost 0 bases and J lost 3 bases. CDR1 and CDR2 (germline): SGDLS, YYNGEE. This CDR3 is 14 amino acids long. The CDR3 here is CASSVGGQGYEQYF. As DNA, the CDR3 is TGTGCCAGCAGCGTAGGGGGACAGGGCTACGAGCAGTACTTC. Full variable domain (remainder filled in from reference TRBV9 and TRBJ2-7): DSGVTQTPKHLITATGQRVTLRCSPRSGDLSVYWYQQSLDQGLQFLIQYYNGEERAKGNILERFSAQQFPDLHSELNLSSLELGDSALYFCASSVGGQGYEQYFGPGTRLTVT.

The chain has TRBV24-1 and TRBJ2-5, with a tentative D call TRBD2 (5 bases). The CDR3 covers 13 residues. The V end was cut by 7 bases, the J end by 1 base, with 9 bases between. CDR1 is KGHDR, CDR2 SFDVKD, per germline. Written as DNA, the CDR3 is TGTGCCACCAGGTCGGGGTCCCAAGAGACCCAGTACTTC. Translating gives CATRSGSQETQYF.

V and J are TRBV28 and TRBJ2-7, with TRBD2 matching 12 bases. The V gene's germline CDR1 is MDHEN and CDR2 SYDVKM. The CDR3 is made up of 18 amino acids. V was clipped by 4 bases and J by 7 bases; unmatched bases: 17. The CDR3 DNA reads TGTGCCAGCAGTTCCGCAGGACTAGCGGGACGGGGTTTTTCGGAGCAGTACTTC. Its translation: CASSSAGLAGRGFSEQYF.

This chain links TRBV6-2 or TRBV6-3 with TRBJ1-4; D remains unclear. Trimming removed 4 bases at V and 3 bases at J, with 15 bases between. CDR3 length equals 16 residues. Germline V lookup: CDR1 MNHEY, CDR2 SVGEGT. CDR3 nucleotides: TGTGCCAGCAGTTCCGGACCCCGGGAAGCTAATGAAAAACTGTTTTTT. Translated, it gives CASSSGPREANEKLFF.

Details on this clone: The germline gene is not matched at one end of the junction; a read error may be the cause. This sample also contains other DNA sequences that code for the same CDR3. The CDR3 nucleotides are TGTGCCAGCAGCTTAGCCGGCGGTTCGAACACCGGAGAGCTGTTTTTT. This gives the protein CASSLAGGSNTGELFF. The rearrangement uses TRBV7-2 and TRBJ2-2; D is uncertain. This CDR3 region has 16 residues. Germline V gene data show CDR1 as SGHTA and CDR2 as FQGNSA.

This clone was recorded once. The genes are TRBV6-5 and TRBJ1-4; 10 bases map to TRBD1. V dropped 0 bases and J dropped 6; count of bases not matched to a gene: 1. This CDR3 contains 15 residues. The V gene's germline CDR1 is MNHEY and CDR2 SVGAGI. The CDR3 DNA reads TGTGCCAGCAGTTACTCCGGGACAGGGGATGAAAAACTGTTTTTT. Translated, it gives CASSYSGTGDEKLFF.

The genes are TRBV9 and TRBJ2-1; 11 nucleotides agree with TRBD2. This CDR3 has 17 residues. V gave up 0 bases and J gave up 5 bases; unmatched junction bases: 7. Germline CDR1 SGDLS, CDR2 YYNGEE. For the CDR3, the DNA is TGTGCCAGCAGCGTAGGGGTAGCGGGAGGGTTGGACAATGAGCAGTTCTTC. This codes for CASSVGVAGGLDNEQFF.

This clone was recorded once. This chain uses TRBV27 with TRBJ1-2, with 8 positions matching TRBD1. V trimming: 6 bases; J trimming: 2 bases; junction bases outside the gene matches: 2. There are 13 residues in the CDR3. CDR1 is MNHEY, CDR2 SMNVEV, per germline (reference sequence). CDR3 coding DNA: TGTGCCAGCAGAGCAGGGGGCAACTATGGCTACACCTTC. This gives the protein CASRAGGNYGYTF.

The chain recombines TRBV6-5 with TRBJ2-7; 7 bases align to TRBD1. The J segment lost 2 bases and the V segment lost 5 bases, leaving 3 bases of the junction unmatched. Looked up from germline, CDR1 is MNHEY and CDR2 is SVGAGI. The CDR3 consists of 13 residues. As DNA, the CDR3 is TGTGCCAGCAGTCAGGGGGAAGCCTACGAGCAGTACTTC. Translation gives CASSQGEAYEQYF.

This rearrangement joins TRBV7-2 to TRBJ2-3; D perhaps matches TRBD1 (6 bases). V was pared by 4 bases and J by 2 bases, with 10 bases between. The CDR3 totals 14 residues. Germline loops: CDR1 SGHTA, CDR2 FQGNSA. The CDR3 region has the DNA TGTGCCAGCAGCTCGGACAGTAACACAGATACGCAGTATTTT. It yields the protein CASSSDSNTDTQYF. Variable domain in full (rest from reference TRBV7-2 and TRBJ2-3): GAGVSQSPSNKVTEKGKDVELRCDPISGHTALYWYRQSLGQGLEFLIYFQGNSAPDKSGLPSDRFSAERTGGSVSTLTIQRTQQEDSAVYLCASSSDSNTDTQYFGPGTRLTVL.

The chain recombines TRBV19 with TRBJ2-5; D call uncertain. V was trimmed by 4 bases and J by 5 bases, leaving 8 bases between them. In germline, CDR1 is LNHDA, CDR2 SQIVND (reference sequence). CDR3 length: 12 residues. CDR3 DNA sequence: TGTGCCAGTAGTACTCACTCGGAGACCCAGTACTTC. Amino acids: CASSTHSETQYF.

The rearrangement links TRBV19 to TRBJ1-1; 8 bases match TRBD1. The CDR3 contains 14 residues. The germline V gene encodes CDR1 LNHDA and CDR2 SQIVND (reference sequence). V lost 7 bases to trimming and J lost 4 bases; unmatched junction nucleotides: 8. The CDR3 region is CASNDRGGFTEAFF. The CDR3 DNA sequence: TGTGCCAGTAATGACAGGGGCGGCTTCACTGAAGCTTTCTTT.

The sample holds a few counts of this clone. The chain links TRBV7-2 to TRBJ1-5, with 10 nucleotides matching TRBD1. Germline assignment: CDR1 SGHTA and CDR2 FQGNSA. Trimming removed 7 bases from V and 5 bases from J; junction bases left unmatched: 8. CDR3 length: 15 amino acids. Here the CDR3 reads CASTAGDRGYQPQHF. In DNA, the CDR3 is TGTGCCAGCACCGCTGGGGACAGGGGTTATCAGCCCCAGCATTTT.

This chain joins TRBV2 and TRBJ2-3, with TRBD1 matching 11 bases. The germline V gene has CDR1 SNHLY and CDR2 FYNNEI. There are 15 residues in the CDR3. J was trimmed by 4 bases and V by 7 bases; bases with no gene match: 7. Here the CDR3 reads CASKMDRGQPDTQYF. The DNA of the CDR3 is TGTGCCAGCAAGATGGACAGGGGGCAACCAGATACGCAGTATTTT.

The rearrangement links TRBV2 to TRBJ1-5, with D hard to call. Germline V lookup: CDR1 SNHLY, CDR2 FYNNEI. The V end was cut by 3 bases, the J end by 2 bases, with 8 bases between. This CDR3 has 14 amino acids. The CDR3: CASSDGKGNQPQHF. In DNA, the CDR3 is TGTGCCAGCAGTGACGGGAAGGGCAATCAGCCCCAGCATTTT.

This clone was counted only a few times. The rearrangement joins TRBV5-1 to TRBJ1-6, with D tentatively TRBD1 (5 bases). CDR3 size: 15 residues. Germline V gene data show CDR1 as SGHRS and CDR2 as YFSETQ. Deletions cut 4 bases from V and 7 bases from J, with 15 bases between. The CDR3 DNA reads as TGCGCCAGCAGCCCCCTGGGAGGGACCAATTCACCCCTCCACTTT. Protein: CASSPLGGTNSPLHF.

As concerns this clone: Other DNA sequences in the sample encode the same CDR3. V and J are TRBV19 and TRBJ1-1; possible D gene TRBD1, 6 bases. Between the trimmed V and J ends, which lost 6 bases and 1 base, there was a span of 12 bases. The CDR3 is 14 residues long. CDR1 is LNHDA, CDR2 SQIVND, per germline (reference sequence). The CDR3 is CASSGDTSNTEAFF. The DNA of the CDR3 is TGTGCCAGTAGCGGGGACACATCGAACACTGAAGCTTTCTTT.

The chain recombines TRBV28 with TRBJ2-1; TRBD2 agrees at 10 bases. The junction had 8 bases not matched to a gene; V was cut back by 5 bases and J by 1 base. Germline V CDR1 and CDR2: MDHEN, SYDVKM. This CDR3 is built from 17 residues. The CDR3 sequence: CASSRDGLAVSYNEQFF. The CDR3 bases are TGTGCCAGCAGTCGAGACGGACTAGCGGTTTCCTACAATGAGCAGTTCTTC.

This clone showed up just once. V usage is TRBV12-3 or TRBV12-4 and J usage is TRBJ1-5; D remains unclear. This CDR3 spans 13 amino acids. V lost 3 bases to trimming and J lost 4 bases, with 7 bases between them. The CDR3 region is CASSLGRNQPQHF. The CDR3 DNA is TGTGCCAGCAGTTTGGGCCGAAATCAGCCCCAGCATTTT.

The chain joins TRBV18 to TRBJ2-2, with 9 nucleotides matching TRBD1. J lost 0 bases, V lost 4 bases, and 6 bases had no gene match. Per germline, CDR1 KGHSH and CDR2 LQKENI. The CDR3 consists of 17 residues. The CDR3 nucleotides read TGTGCCAGCTCACTTTGGACAGGGGACGCGAACACCGGGGAGCTGTTTTTT. Residues: CASSLWTGDANTGELFF.

The chain recombines TRBV14 with TRBJ1-2; 10 nucleotides line up with TRBD1. The CDR3 loop spans 15 amino acids. The V segment lost 0 bases and the J segment 13 bases; nucleotides outside the gene matches: 11. CDR1 and CDR2 (germline): SGHDN, FVKESK. This CDR3 reads CASSQEFLGQGFPTF. The CDR3 coding sequence is TGTGCCAGCAGCCAAGAATTTTTGGGACAGGGGTTCCCCACCTTC.

This chain joins TRBV28 and TRBJ1-4; 9 nucleotides agree with TRBD1. CDR1 MDHEN and CDR2 SYDVKM come from the germline V gene. J lost 8 bases, V lost 3 bases, and 4 bases had no gene match. This CDR3 region has 14 residues. CDR3 nucleotide sequence: TGTGCCAGCAGTTTGACAGGGGGGGAGGAAAAACTGTTTTTT. This sequence encodes CASSLTGGEEKLFF.

V is TRBV5-4 and J is TRBJ2-5; D is possibly TRBD2 (7 bases). Germline V lookup: CDR1 SGHNT, CDR2 YYREEE (reference sequence). CDR3 length equals 15 residues. V dropped 0 bases and J dropped 5 bases, with 14 bases sitting between them. The CDR3: CASSLVGGGSETQYF. The CDR3 DNA is TGTGCCAGCAGCTTGGTAGGGGGGGGATCGGAGACCCAGTACTTC. Complete variable domain (other parts from reference TRBV5-4 and TRBJ2-5): ETGVTQSPTHLIKTRGQQVTLRCSSQSGHNTVSWYQQALGQGPQFIFQYYREEENGRGNFPPRFSGLQFPNYSSELNVNALELDDSALYLCASSLVGGGSETQYFGPGTRLLVL.

J is TRBJ1-2 and V is TRBV4-3; D may be TRBD1 (5 bases). Germline CDR1 and CDR2: LGHNA and YSLEER. The length of the CDR3 is 14 residues. V was cut by 0 bases and J by 2 bases, with 7 bases left in between. DNA for the CDR3: TGCGCCAGCAGCCAAGACCGGGGGAACTATGGCTACACCTTC. This codes for CASSQDRGNYGYTF.

In its sample, this clone was seen a few times. The V and J genes are TRBV18 and TRBJ1-6; D is undetermined. The V gene's germline CDR1 is KGHSH and CDR2 LQKENI. This CDR3 has 14 residues. V was trimmed by 2 bases and J by 11 bases, leaving 13 bases between them. CDR3 loop: CASSPKGGETPLHF. Here the CDR3 DNA reads TGTGCCAGCTCACCAAAAGGAGGTGAGACACCCCTCCACTTT.

V and J are TRBV19 and TRBJ1-5; TRBD1 might be the D (6 bases). In germline, CDR1 is LNHDA, CDR2 SQIVND (reference sequence). V was trimmed by 7 bases and J by 0 bases, leaving 10 bases between them. The CDR3 loop spans 14 amino acids. The CDR3 region has the DNA TGTGCCAGTAAACCGGACAGTAGCAATCAGCCCCAGCATTTT. Protein product: CASKPDSSNQPQHF. Using reference TRBV19 and TRBJ1-5 for the parts outside the CDR3, the full variable domain is DGGITQSPKYLFRKEGQNVTLSCEQNLNHDAMYWYRQDPGQGLRLIYYSQIVNDFQKGDIAEGYSVSREKKESFPLTVTSAQKNPTAFYLCASKPDSSNQPQHFGDGTRLSIL.